This T cell receptor (beta chain) stems from a study of T cell responses to AZD1222 COVID-19 vaccine. This CDR3 is 13 amino acids long. Trimming cost V 1 base and J 8 bases, with 11 bases left between them. Per the germline V gene, CDR1 is SGHDN and CDR2 is FVKESK. The repertoire was sequenced with immunoSEQ multiplex PCR; TCRdb's copy has only in-frame clones and lacks some. This table has about 100,000 clones, about 87% appearing once. This clonotype was obtained from an adult in good health. The material was peripheral blood, obtained on day 0 of AZD1222 vaccination. The gene calls are TRBV14 and TRBJ1-1; no firm D call. The CDR3 here is CASSQVAVIEAFF. Here the CDR3 DNA reads TGTGCCAGCAGCCAAGTGGCCGTAATCGAAGCTTTCTTT.